This T cell receptor beta chain was found in a study of shared clonotypes between healthy human individuals. At the level of the study: Plates per donor: three CD4 naive, three CD4 memory, two CD8 naive, one CD8 memory. Broader study findings: In having few donors, the study represented limited genetic and exposure-history diversity. Clonotypes shared by all four donors outscored non-shared clonotypes in generation probability.

The method was immunoSEQ multiplex PCR; TCRdb's version includes in-frame clones alone and lacks a portion of them. The table has roughly 1.5 million clones, approximately 98% seen once. Germline V gives CDR1 SGHRS, CDR2 YFSETQ. The CDR3 runs 16 residues. Germline trimming cut 3 bases from V and 7 bases from J; bases unmatched to any gene: 11. With regard to this clone: Its antigen is unidentified.

Sequencing was carried out using naive CD4+ T cells sorted from blood. The subset here: CD45RA+ positively selected. This receptor was taken from a man aged 30-40 years in good health. V is TRBV5-1 and J is TRBJ2-2; 8 bases fit TRBD2. CDR3 bases: TGCGCCAGCAGCTCCGGTCGGGCGGGAGGTGTCGGGGAGCTGTTTTTT. Its protein is CASSSGRAGGVGELFF.